This T cell receptor (beta chain) was identified during a study of blood T cell repertoires in COVID-19. Germline values: CDR1 KGHDR, CDR2 SFDVKD. This CDR3 is 16 amino acids long. Unmatched junction bases numbered 8, after V lost 5 bases and J lost 4 bases. A single count supports this clone. Method: immunoSEQ multiplex PCR; TCRdb's copy keeps in-frame clones and lacks some. The sample consists of fewer than 350,000 clones, 88% of them appearing once. This TCR was recovered from a woman in her sixties or seventies in a cohort exposed to, infected with or recovered from COVID-19 (not recorded which). The source material was PBMCs or T cells enriched from blood (not recorded which). This sequence joins TRBV24-1 and TRBJ2-1; TRBD1 agrees at 9 bases. DNA for the CDR3: TGTGCCACCAGTGCCGCGGACAGGGGTCAATACAATGAGCAGTTCTTC. It specifies CATSAADRGQYNEQFF.